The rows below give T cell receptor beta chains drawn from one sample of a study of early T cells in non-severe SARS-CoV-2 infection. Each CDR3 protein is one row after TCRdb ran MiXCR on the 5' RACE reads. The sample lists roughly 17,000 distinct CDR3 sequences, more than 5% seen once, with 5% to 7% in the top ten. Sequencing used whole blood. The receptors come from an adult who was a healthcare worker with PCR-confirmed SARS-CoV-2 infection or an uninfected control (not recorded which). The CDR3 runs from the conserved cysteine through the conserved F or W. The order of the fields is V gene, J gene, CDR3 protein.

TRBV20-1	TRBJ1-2	CSAIGDLSGYTF
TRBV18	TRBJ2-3	CASSPSGSYRGARADTQYF
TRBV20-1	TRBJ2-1	CSARRNNEQFF
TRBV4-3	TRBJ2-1	CASSQDGLGQGARNEQFF
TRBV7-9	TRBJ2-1	CASNTPFGRNNEQFF
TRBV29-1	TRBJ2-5	CSVDPGPGETQYF
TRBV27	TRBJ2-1	CASSFLQGNNEQFF
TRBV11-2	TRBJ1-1	CASSVTPGQGNKDTEAFF
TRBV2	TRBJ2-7	CASSVARTGEQYF
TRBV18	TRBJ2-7	CASSPAASYEQYF
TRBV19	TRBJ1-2	CASSIDTTVSIYGYTF
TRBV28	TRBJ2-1	CASSSAPGTSAYNEQFF
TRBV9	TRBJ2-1	CASCRMTSGMDEQFF
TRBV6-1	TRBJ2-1	CASSMTYPYNEQFF
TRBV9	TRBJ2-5	CASSTQVLQETQYF
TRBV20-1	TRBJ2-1	CSARGPGRTYNEQFF
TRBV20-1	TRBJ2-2	CSARSSGQTFTGELFF
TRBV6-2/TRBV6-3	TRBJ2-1	CASSYRVSYNEQFF
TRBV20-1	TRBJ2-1	CSVPPRDIYNEQFF
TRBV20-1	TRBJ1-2	CSAHGTASNYGYTF
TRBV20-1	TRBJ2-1	CSARDRSGRGYNEQFF
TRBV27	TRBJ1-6	CASSFQGNSPLHF
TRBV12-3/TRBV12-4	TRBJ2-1	CATSEEASSEQFF
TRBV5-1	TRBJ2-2	CASSPGHVNTGELFF
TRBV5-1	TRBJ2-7	CASSLDGTPIEQYF
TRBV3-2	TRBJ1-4	CASSQQGISEKLFF
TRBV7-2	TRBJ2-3	CASSLVDRGNTDTQYF
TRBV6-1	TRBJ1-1	CASSEYRDEAFF
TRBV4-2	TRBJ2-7	CASSPRDRGGEQYF
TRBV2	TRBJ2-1	CASSDPGYSRNEQFF
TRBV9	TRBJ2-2	CASSVNTGELFF
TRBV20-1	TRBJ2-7	CSARGRGPTWEQYF
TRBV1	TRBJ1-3	CTSIGDAGNTIYF
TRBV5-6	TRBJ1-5	CASSLSGNQPQHF
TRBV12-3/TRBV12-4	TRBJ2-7	CASSPPLGVTGSYEQYF
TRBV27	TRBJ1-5	CASSSASRPNQPQHF
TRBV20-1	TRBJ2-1	CSASPTRDEQFF
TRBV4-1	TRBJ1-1	CASSQGDGTEAFF
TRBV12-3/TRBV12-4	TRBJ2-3	CALGALSTDTQYF
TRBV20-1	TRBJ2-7	CSAILQGLAEPTEQYF
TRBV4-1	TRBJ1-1	CASSQSTEAFF
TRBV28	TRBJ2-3	CASSFVVVTSTDTQYF
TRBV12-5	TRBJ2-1	CASGLSQLQGGLRNEQFF
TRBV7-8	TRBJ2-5	CASSLARGVGETQYF
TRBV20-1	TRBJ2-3	CSAGIAPTSTDTQYF
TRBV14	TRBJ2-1	CASSRLAGVKNEQFF